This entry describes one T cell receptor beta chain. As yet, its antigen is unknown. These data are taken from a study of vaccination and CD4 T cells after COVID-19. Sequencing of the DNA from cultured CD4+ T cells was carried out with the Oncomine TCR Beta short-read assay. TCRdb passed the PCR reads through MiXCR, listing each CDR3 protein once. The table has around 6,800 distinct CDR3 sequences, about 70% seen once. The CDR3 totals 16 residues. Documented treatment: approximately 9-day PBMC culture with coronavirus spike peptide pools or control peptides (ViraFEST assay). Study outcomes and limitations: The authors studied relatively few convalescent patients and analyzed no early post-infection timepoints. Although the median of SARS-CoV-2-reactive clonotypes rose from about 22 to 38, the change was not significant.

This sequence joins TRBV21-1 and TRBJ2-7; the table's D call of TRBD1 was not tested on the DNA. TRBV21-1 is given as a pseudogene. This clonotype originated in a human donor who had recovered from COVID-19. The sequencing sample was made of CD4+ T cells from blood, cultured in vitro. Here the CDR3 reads CASSCALQGFSYEQYF. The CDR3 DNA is TGTGCCAGCAGCTGTGCCCTGCAGGGGTTTTCCTACGAGCAGTACTTC.